Below, 22 T cell receptor beta chains from the same sample are listed, as sequenced in a study of shared clonotypes between healthy human individuals. TCRdb keeps only in-frame clones here, not all; method: immunoSEQ multiplex PCR. The repertoire consists of around 2.1 million clones, with approximately 96% occurring once and the leading ten covering around 0.13%. The sequencing sample was made of naive CD4+ T cells sorted from blood. Described subset: CD45RA+ positively selected. The receptors originated from a man aged 18-30 years in good health.

The chain uses TRBV9 and TRBJ1-2; D is uncertain. The V gene's germline CDR1 is SGDLS and CDR2 YYNGEE. The V end was cut by 3 bases, the J end by 3 bases, with 12 bases between. The CDR3 runs to 14 residues. This CDR3 is CASSGSKRDYGYTF. The CDR3 DNA is TGTGCCAGCAGCGGCTCGAAAAGGGACTATGGCTACACCTTC.

This clone has only a few counts. The V call is TRBV5-1, the J call TRBJ1-1, with 7 nucleotides matching TRBD1. There are 15 residues in the CDR3. Germline CDR1 is SGHRS and CDR2 is YFSETQ. V trimming: 4 bases; J trimming: 7 bases; junction bases outside the gene matches: 13. CDR3 DNA sequence: TGCGCCAGCAGCCAGGGACAGCCTAGGTCGGATGAAGCTTTCTTT. Amino acids: CASSQGQPRSDEAFF.

V is TRBV7-9 and J is TRBJ2-1; 12 bases align to TRBD1. The CDR3 runs 19 residues. Unmatched junction bases numbered 11, after V lost 3 bases and J lost 2 bases. The germline V gene encodes CDR1 SEHNR and CDR2 FQNEAQ (reference sequence). CDR3 DNA sequence: TGTGCCAGCAGCTTTAGGGACAGGGGGCCATCTGGGCCCTACAATGAGCAGTTCTTC. It specifies CASSFRDRGPSGPYNEQFF.

The chain combines TRBV10-3 with TRBJ2-5, with D hard to call. Trimming shortened V by 4 bases and J by 5 bases, and 5 bases separated the two germline ends. The CDR3 length is 11 residues. The germline V gene encodes CDR1 ENHRY and CDR2 SYGVKD. The CDR3 loop is CAISGNETQYF. Written as DNA, the CDR3 is TGTGCCATCAGTGGGAACGAGACCCAGTACTTC.

The chain uses TRBV7-9 and TRBJ2-7; D perhaps matches TRBD1 (5 bases). CDR1 and CDR2 from the germline V gene are SEHNR and FQNEAQ (reference sequence). The V end was cut by 3 bases, the J end by 7 bases, with 7 bases between. CDR3 length equals 11 residues. This chain's CDR3 is CASSFQGEQYF. The CDR3 DNA follows: TGTGCCAGCAGCTTTCAGGGAGAGCAGTACTTC.

This chain connects TRBV6-5 to TRBJ1-6; a weak D match, TRBD1 (5 bases). The CDR3 spans 15 residues. The V end was cut by 0 bases, the J end by 7 bases, with 10 bases between. Germline V lookup: CDR1 MNHEY, CDR2 SVGAGI. The DNA for the CDR3 is TGTGCCAGCAGTTACTCGGGAGGGGCCAATTCACCCCTCCACTTT. Amino acids: CASSYSGGANSPLHF.

This clone was seen once. The rearrangement links TRBV5-1 to TRBJ1-2; 10 bases match TRBD1. V was clipped by 3 bases and J by 5 bases; unmatched bases: 4. CDR1 and CDR2 (germline): SGHRS, YFSETQ. The CDR3 is 14 residues long. CDR3 residues: CASSWGTGEYGYTF. The CDR3 DNA follows: TGCGCCAGCAGCTGGGGGACAGGGGAGTATGGCTACACCTTC.

This chain uses TRBV15 with TRBJ2-3, with D hard to call. CDR1 is LNHNV, CDR2 YYDKDF, per germline (reference sequence). V lost 1 base, J lost 2 bases, and 10 bases lay in between. The CDR3 is 15 amino acids. The CDR3 is CATSRGGFYTDTQYF. The CDR3 DNA follows: TGTGCCACCAGCAGAGGAGGTTTTTACACAGATACGCAGTATTTT. Based on the CDR3 plus reference TRBV15 and TRBJ2-3, the full variable domain is DAMVIQNPRYQVTQFGKPVTLSCSQTLNHNVMYWYQQKSSQAPKLLFHYYDKDFNNEADTPDNFQSRRPNTSFCFLDIRSPGLGDTAMYLCATSRGGFYTDTQYFGPGTRLTVL.

The rearrangement uses TRBV6-1 and TRBJ1-2, with no clear D. The CDR3 has 13 residues. Germline V gives CDR1 MNHNS, CDR2 SASEGT. Trimming left V 3 bases short and J 8 bases short, with 13 bases between. The CDR3 sequence is CASSDSPFQGYTF. The CDR3 bases are TGTGCCAGCAGTGATAGTCCTTTCCAGGGCTACACCTTC.

V usage is TRBV18 and J usage is TRBJ1-1; 7 bases match TRBD1. V shed 6 bases, J shed 5 bases, and the junction held 12 bases outside the gene matches. The CDR3 is made up of 15 amino acids. The germline V gene encodes CDR1 KGHSH and CDR2 LQKENI. Here the CDR3 DNA reads TGTGCCAGCTCCCGATATGGGACAGTATCTACTGAAGCTTTCTTT. Amino acids: CASSRYGTVSTEAFF.

V is TRBV7-6 and J is TRBJ1-1; D uncertain. Germline assignment: CDR1 SGHVS and CDR2 FNYEAQ. Trimming removed 5 bases at V and 0 bases at J, with 13 bases between. CDR3 length equals 15 residues. DNA for the CDR3: TGTGCCAGCAGCCGGCGGTCCGGGATGAACACTGAAGCTTTCTTT. Translated: CASSRRSGMNTEAFF.

The chain links TRBV11-2 to TRBJ2-5; no clear D gene. Looked up from germline, CDR1 is SGHAT and CDR2 is FQNNGV. The CDR3 runs to 16 residues. Trimming shortened V by 2 bases and J by 2 bases, and 15 bases separated the two germline ends. The CDR3 nucleotides read TGTGCCAGCAGCTTACGTCTTATCGGATCGCAAGAGACCCAGTACTTC. Translating gives CASSLRLIGSQETQYF.

This chain connects TRBV7-2 to TRBJ2-7, with D perhaps matching TRBD2 (5 bases). V lost 4 bases and J lost 2, with 9 bases in between. Germline assignment: CDR1 SGHTA and CDR2 FQGNSA. CDR3 length: 13 residues. This chain's CDR3 is CASSSPGAYEQYF. CDR3 bases: TGTGCCAGCAGCTCTCCCGGGGCCTACGAGCAGTACTTC. Together with reference TRBV7-2 and TRBJ2-7, the CDR3 gives the full variable domain: GAGVSQSPSNKVTEKGKDVELRCDPISGHTALYWYRQSLGQGLEFLIYFQGNSAPDKSGLPSDRFSAERTGGSVSTLTIQRTQQEDSAVYLCASSSPGAYEQYFGPGTRLTVT.

The chain links TRBV19 to TRBJ2-7; D not resolved. Germline assignment: CDR1 LNHDA and CDR2 SQIVND (reference sequence). Trimming removed 5 bases at V and 0 bases at J, with 11 bases between. The CDR3 loop spans 14 amino acids. Here the CDR3 DNA reads TGTGCCAGTAGTCTCCGACACAGCTCCTACGAGCAGTACTTC. Translating gives CASSLRHSSYEQYF.

With respect to this clone: Additional DNA sequences in this sample encode the identical CDR3. This chain joins TRBV5-1 and TRBJ1-2; TRBD1 agrees at 7 bases. The germline V gene encodes CDR1 SGHRS and CDR2 YFSETQ. V trimming: 3 bases; J trimming: 2 bases; junction bases outside the gene matches: 4. This CDR3 contains 14 residues. The chain's CDR3 is CASSSLQGNYGYTF. CDR3 coding DNA: TGCGCCAGCAGCTCCCTACAGGGGAACTATGGCTACACCTTC.

The rearrangement links TRBV5-6 to TRBJ2-3; the D gene could be TRBD1 or TRBD2 (6 bases each). The V end was cut by 4 bases, the J end by 6 bases, with 9 bases between. The CDR3 runs to 12 residues. The germline V gene has CDR1 SGHDT and CDR2 YYEEEE. The CDR3 bases are TGTGCCAGCAGCATAGGGGGGGATACGCAGTATTTT. It yields the protein CASSIGGDTQYF.

The V call is TRBV7-6, the J call TRBJ1-1; possible D gene TRBD1, 5 bases. V was cut by 3 bases and J by 0 bases, with 17 bases left in between. This CDR3 has 17 amino acids. The germline V gene encodes CDR1 SGHVS and CDR2 FNYEAQ. The chain's CDR3 is CASSLGGAGLMNTEAFF. The CDR3 DNA is TGTGCCAGCAGCTTGGGTGGGGCAGGACTAATGAACACTGAAGCTTTCTTT.

The V and J genes are TRBV6-4 and TRBJ1-2; the D is unclear. The V and J ends lost 4 bases and 5 bases respectively, with 14 bases between them. Germline values: CDR1 MRHNA, CDR2 SNTAGT. The CDR3 is 14 residues long. The CDR3 region has the DNA TGTGCCAGCAGTGGGGAAAGGTCGACATATGGCTACACCTTC. This codes for CASSGERSTYGYTF.

The chain couples TRBV7-6 to TRBJ2-2; 7 bases are a match to TRBD1. Losses at the gene ends were 4 bases for V and 3 bases for J; bases not matched to a gene: 8. The CDR3 covers 16 residues. Germline-derived CDR1 and CDR2 are SGHVS and FNYEAQ. The CDR3 DNA sequence: TGTGCCAGCAGCTCCTCCCGGACAGGCCACACCGGGGAGCTGTTTTTT. It codes for CASSSSRTGHTGELFF.

The chain has TRBV6-1 and TRBJ1-5; D gene uncertain. Germline V gene data show CDR1 as MNHNS and CDR2 as SASEGT. Trimming removed 5 bases from V and 3 bases from J, with 11 bases in between. This CDR3 contains 14 residues. As DNA, the CDR3 is TGTGCCAGCAGTAGACGTGGGAACAATCAGCCCCAGCATTTT. This gives the protein CASSRRGNNQPQHF.

The CDR3: CASSLGADEKLFF. CDR3 nucleotides: TGCGCCAGCAGCTTAGGGGCGGACGAAAAACTGTTTTTT. The chain carries TRBV5-1 and TRBJ1-4; possible D gene TRBD1, 5 bases. The V gene's germline CDR1 is SGHRS and CDR2 YFSETQ. V was cut by 2 bases and J by 8 bases, with 10 bases left in between. The CDR3 is made up of 13 amino acids.

The rearrangement links TRBV4-1 to TRBJ2-3, with 11 bases fitting TRBD2. The V gene's germline CDR1 is MGHRA and CDR2 YSYEKL. Trimming at V came to 6 bases and at J to 3 bases, leaving 8 bases not matched to a gene. The CDR3 is 16 residues long. The CDR3: CASSRAGTSGTDTQYF. Here the CDR3 DNA reads TGCGCCAGCAGTCGAGCCGGGACTAGCGGAACAGATACGCAGTATTTT.